These 5 T cell receptor beta chains were all obtained from the same sample, sequenced in a study of blood T cell repertoires in COVID-19. The repertoire was sequenced with immunoSEQ multiplex PCR; TCRdb's copy has only in-frame clones and lacks some. The sample yields approximately 200,000 clones, approximately 86% seen once. The sample was peripheral blood. These receptors were collected from a woman aged 25 to 39 with active or convalescent COVID-19.

CDR3 loop: CASSSGLRPGELFF. CDR3 sequence (DNA): TGTGCCAGCAGTTCGGGACTCCGACCGGGGGAGCTGTTTTTT. The chain employs TRBV27 and TRBJ2-2; maybe TRBD2 (6 bases). Trimming shortened V by 4 bases and J by 8 bases, and 14 bases separated the two germline ends. CDR1 and CDR2 from the germline V gene are MNHEY and SMNVEV (reference sequence). The CDR3 is 14 residues long.

This clone was counted between two and nine times. The chain couples TRBV2 to TRBJ1-2; 8 bases line up with TRBD1. Losses at the gene ends were 9 bases for V and 8 bases for J; bases not matched to a gene: 8. CDR1 is SNHLY, CDR2 FYNNEI, per germline. The length of the CDR3 is 12 residues. As DNA, the CDR3 is TGTGCCAGAAAGGGACAGGAGAGAGGCTACACCTTC. Protein product: CARKGQERGYTF.

The chain employs TRBV7-9 and TRBJ1-1; 8 nucleotides align to TRBD1. CDR3 length: 15 residues. The ends lost 4 bases at V and 3 bases at J; junction bases unmatched: 7. CDR1 and CDR2 from the germline V gene are SEHNR and FQNEAQ (reference sequence). Here the CDR3 DNA reads TGTGCCAGCAGCTCGGACAGGGTCGTCCACACTGAAGCTTTCTTT. Its protein is CASSSDRVVHTEAFF.

The chain employs TRBV10-2 and TRBJ1-6; no firm D call. Trimming removed 3 bases from V and 7 bases from J, with 10 bases in between. This CDR3 is 14 amino acids long. Germline lookup yields CDR1 WSHSY and CDR2 SAAADI. The CDR3 nucleotides read TGCGCCAGCAGTGATTTTAACACGAATTCACCCCTCCACTTT. This encodes CASSDFNTNSPLHF.

Of note for this clone: One end of the junction does not line up with germline, which may come from a read error. The chain recombines TRBV7-7 with TRBJ2-1; 9 bases are shared with TRBD2. The germline CDR1 and CDR2 sequences are SSHAT and FNYEAQ (reference sequence). The CDR3 contains 13 residues. The CDR3 DNA is TGTGCTAGCAGCTTAACTAGCGGGCATGAGCAGTTCTTC. Translation gives CASSLTSGHEQFF.